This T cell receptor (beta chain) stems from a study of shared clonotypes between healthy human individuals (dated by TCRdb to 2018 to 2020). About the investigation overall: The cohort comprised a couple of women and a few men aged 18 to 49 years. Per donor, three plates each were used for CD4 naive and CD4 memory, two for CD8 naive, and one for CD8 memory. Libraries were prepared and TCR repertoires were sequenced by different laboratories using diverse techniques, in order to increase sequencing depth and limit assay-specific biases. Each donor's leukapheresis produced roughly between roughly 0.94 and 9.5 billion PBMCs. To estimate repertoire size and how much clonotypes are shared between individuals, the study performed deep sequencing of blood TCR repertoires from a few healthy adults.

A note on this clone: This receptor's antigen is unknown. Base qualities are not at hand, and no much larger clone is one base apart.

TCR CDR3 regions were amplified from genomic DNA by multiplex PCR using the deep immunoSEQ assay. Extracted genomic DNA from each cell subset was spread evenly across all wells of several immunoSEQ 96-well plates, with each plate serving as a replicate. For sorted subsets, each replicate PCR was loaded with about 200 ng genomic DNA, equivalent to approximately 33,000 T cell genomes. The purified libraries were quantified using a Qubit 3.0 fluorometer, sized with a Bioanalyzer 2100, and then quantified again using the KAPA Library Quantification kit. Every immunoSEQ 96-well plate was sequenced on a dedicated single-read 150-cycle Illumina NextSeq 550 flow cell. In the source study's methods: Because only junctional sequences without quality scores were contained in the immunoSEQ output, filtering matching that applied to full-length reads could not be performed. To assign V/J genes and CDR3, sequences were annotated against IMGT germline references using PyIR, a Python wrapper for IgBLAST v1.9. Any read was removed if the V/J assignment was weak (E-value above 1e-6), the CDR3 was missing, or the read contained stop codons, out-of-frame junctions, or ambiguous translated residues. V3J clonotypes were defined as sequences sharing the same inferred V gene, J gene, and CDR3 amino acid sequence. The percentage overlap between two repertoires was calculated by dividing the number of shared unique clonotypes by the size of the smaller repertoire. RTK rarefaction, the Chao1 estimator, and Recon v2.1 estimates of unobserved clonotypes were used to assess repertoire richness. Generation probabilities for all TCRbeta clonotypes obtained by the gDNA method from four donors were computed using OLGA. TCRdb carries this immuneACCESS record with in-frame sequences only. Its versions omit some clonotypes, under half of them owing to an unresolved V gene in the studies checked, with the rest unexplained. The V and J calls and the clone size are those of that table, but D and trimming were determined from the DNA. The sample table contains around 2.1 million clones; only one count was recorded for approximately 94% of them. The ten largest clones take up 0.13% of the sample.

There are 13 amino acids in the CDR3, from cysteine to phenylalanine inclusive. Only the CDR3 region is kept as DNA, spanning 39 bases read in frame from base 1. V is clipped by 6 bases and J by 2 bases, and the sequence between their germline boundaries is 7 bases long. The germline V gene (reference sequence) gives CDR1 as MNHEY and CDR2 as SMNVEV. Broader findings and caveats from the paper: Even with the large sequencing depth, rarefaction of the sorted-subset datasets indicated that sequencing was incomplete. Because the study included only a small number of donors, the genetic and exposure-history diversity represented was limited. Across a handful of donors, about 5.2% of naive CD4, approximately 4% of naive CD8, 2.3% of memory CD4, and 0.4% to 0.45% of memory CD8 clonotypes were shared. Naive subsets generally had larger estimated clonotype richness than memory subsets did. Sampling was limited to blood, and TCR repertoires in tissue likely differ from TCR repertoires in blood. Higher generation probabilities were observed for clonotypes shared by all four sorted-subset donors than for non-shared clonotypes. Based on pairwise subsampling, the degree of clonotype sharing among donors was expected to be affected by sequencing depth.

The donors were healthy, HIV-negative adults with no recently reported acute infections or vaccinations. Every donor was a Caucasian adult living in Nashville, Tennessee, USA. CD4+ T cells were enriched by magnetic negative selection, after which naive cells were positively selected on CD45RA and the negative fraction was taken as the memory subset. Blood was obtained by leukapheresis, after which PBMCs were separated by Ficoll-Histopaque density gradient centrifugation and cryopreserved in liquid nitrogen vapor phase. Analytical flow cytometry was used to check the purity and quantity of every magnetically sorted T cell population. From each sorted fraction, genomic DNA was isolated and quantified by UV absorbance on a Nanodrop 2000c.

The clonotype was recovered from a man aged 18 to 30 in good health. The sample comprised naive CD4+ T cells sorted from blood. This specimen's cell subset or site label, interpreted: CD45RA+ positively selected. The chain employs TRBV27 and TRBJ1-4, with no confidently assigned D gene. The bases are TGTGCCAGCAGCGGGAGGACTAATGAAAAACTGTTTTTT. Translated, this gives CASSGRTNEKLFF. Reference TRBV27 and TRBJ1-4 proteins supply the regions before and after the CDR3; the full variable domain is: EAQVTQNPRYLITVTGKKLTVTCSQNMNHEYMSWYRQDPGLGLRQIYYSMNVEVTDKGDVPEGYKVSRKEKRNFPLILESPSPNQTSLYFCASSGRTNEKLFFGSGTQLSVL.